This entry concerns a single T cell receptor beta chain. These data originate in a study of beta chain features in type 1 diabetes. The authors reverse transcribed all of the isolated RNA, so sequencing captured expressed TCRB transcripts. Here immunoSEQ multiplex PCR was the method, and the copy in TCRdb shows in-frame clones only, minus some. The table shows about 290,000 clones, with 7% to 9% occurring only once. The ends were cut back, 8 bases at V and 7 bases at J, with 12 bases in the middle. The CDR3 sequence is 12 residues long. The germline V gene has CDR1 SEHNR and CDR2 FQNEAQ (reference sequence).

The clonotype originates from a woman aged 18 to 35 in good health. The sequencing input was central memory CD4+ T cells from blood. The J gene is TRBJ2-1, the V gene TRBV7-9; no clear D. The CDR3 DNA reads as TGTGCCAGCCGGCTTGTGGCGAATGAGCAGTTCTTC. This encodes CASRLVANEQFF.